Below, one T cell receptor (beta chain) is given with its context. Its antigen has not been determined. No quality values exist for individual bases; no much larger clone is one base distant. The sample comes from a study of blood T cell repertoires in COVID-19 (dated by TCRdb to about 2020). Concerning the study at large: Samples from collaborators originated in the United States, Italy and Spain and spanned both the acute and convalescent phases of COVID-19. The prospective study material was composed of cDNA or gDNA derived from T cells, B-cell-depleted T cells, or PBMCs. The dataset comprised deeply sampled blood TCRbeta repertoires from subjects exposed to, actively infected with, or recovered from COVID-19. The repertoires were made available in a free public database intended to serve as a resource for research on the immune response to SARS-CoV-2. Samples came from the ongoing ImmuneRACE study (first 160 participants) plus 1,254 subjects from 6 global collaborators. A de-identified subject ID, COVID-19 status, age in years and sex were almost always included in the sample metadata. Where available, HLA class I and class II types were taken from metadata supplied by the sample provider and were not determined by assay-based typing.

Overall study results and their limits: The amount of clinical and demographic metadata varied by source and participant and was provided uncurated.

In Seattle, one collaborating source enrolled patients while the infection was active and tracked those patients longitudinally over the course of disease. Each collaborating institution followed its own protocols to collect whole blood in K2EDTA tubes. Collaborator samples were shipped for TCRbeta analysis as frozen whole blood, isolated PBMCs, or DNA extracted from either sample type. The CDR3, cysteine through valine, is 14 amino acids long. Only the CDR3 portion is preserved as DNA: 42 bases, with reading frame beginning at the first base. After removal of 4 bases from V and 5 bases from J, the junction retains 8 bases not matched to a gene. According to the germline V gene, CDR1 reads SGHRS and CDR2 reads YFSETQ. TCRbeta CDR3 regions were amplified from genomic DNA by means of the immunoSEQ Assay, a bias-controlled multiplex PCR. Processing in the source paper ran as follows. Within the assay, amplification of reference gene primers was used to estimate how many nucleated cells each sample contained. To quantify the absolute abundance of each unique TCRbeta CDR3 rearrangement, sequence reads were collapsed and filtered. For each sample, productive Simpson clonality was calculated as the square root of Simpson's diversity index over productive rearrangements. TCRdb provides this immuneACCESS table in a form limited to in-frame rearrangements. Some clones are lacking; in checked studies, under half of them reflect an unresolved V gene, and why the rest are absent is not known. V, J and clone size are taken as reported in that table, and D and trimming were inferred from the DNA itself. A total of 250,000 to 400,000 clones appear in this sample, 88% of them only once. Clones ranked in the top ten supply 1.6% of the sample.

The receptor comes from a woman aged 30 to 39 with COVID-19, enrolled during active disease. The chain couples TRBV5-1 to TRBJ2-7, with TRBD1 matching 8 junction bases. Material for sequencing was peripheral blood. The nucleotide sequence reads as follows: TGCGCCAGCAGCCGCCGGACAGGGATCAACGAGCAGTACGTC. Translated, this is CASSRRTGINEQYV.